This TCR beta chain appears in the sequencing data of a study of T cells in Graves' hyperthyroidism and ophthalmopathy. Amplification targeted TCR beta CDR3 regions from RNA transcripts. HTBI primers were the set used in a first-round RT-PCR of the TCR CDR3. TCRdb passed the multiplex PCR reads through MiXCR, listing each CDR3 protein once. The sample has roughly 800,000 distinct CDR3 sequences, roughly 40% seen once. Sequencing was performed on blood. This TCR was sampled from a man aged 18 to 30 with Graves' hyperthyroidism.

This CDR3 is CASSHESTSYEQYF. DNA for the CDR3: TGCGCCAGCAGCCACGAATCTACCAGCTACGAGCAGTACTTC. The rearrangement joins TRBV4-1 to TRBJ2-7; D not resolved. Germline CDR1 is MGHRA and CDR2 is YSYEKL. The CDR3 sequence is 14 residues long. Trimming cost V 3 bases and J 3 bases, with 12 bases left between them.